This T cell receptor beta chain came from a study of blood T cell repertoires in COVID-19. About the research overall: Samples of COVID-19 (acute and convalescent) were obtained from the United States, Italy and Spain. Sources were T cells, B-cell-depleted T cells, or PBMCs; the material itself was cDNA or gDNA.

Per the authors' pipeline: Amplified reference gene primers provided the basis for estimating nucleated cell counts. This table comes from immunoSEQ multiplex PCR, and its TCRdb copy is limited to in-frame clones, with some not included. That table gives V, J and clone size, and the DNA gave D and trimming. The sample lists 250,000 to 350,000 clones, around 87% seen once, with less than 9.5% in the top ten. V lost 7 bases to trimming and J lost 3 bases; unmatched junction nucleotides: 7. This CDR3 region has 14 residues. Germline-derived CDR1 and CDR2 are SGHDT and YYEEEE. The chain joins TRBV5-6 to TRBJ1-3; 7 nucleotides line up with TRBD1. The specimen sequenced was peripheral blood. The receptor's source is a woman aged 50 to 60 who had recovered from COVID-19. For the CDR3, the DNA is TGTGCCAGCCGATCCGGGACAGTTGGAAACACCATATATTTT. Encoded protein: CASRSGTVGNTIYF. Looking up the rest from reference TRBV5-6 and TRBJ1-3 gives the full variable domain: DAGVTQSPTHLIKTRGQQVTLRCSPKSGHDTVSWYQQALGQGPQFIFQYYEEEERQRGNFPDRFSGHQFPNYSSELNVNALLLGDSALYLCASRSGTVGNTIYFGEGSWLTVV.